These 29 T cell receptor beta chains originate from one sample sequenced in a study of blood T cell repertoires in COVID-19. The protocol was immunoSEQ multiplex PCR, while the TCRdb copy is restricted to in-frame clones and leaves out a portion. This table holds some 100,000 clones, 80% to 95% found once. Sequencing was performed on peripheral blood. Receptor source: a man aged 65 to 79 with acute or convalescent COVID-19.

The genes are TRBV10-1 and TRBJ1-1; weak D call: TRBD1 (5 bases). Germline lookup yields CDR1 WNHNN and CDR2 SYGVQD (reference sequence). With 10 bases removed from V and 1 base from J, the gap between germline ends came to 16 bases. CDR3 size: 14 residues. The CDR3 is CAIVGGLANTEAFF. CDR3 sequence (DNA): TGCGCCATCGTCGGGGGGTTGGCGAACACTGAAGCTTTCTTT.

The chain uses TRBV5-5 and TRBJ1-5, with 7 bases fitting TRBD1. V gave up 3 bases and J gave up 1 base; unmatched junction bases: 4. The CDR3 runs to 15 residues. Germline V CDR1 and CDR2: SGHKS, YYEKEE (reference sequence). This CDR3 is CASSSGTVSNQPQHF. The CDR3 DNA is TGTGCCAGCAGCTCCGGGACAGTGAGCAATCAGCCCCAGCATTTT.

The CDR3 DNA sequence: TGTGCCATCAGTTGGGAGTATGGCTACACCTTC. Translating gives CAISWEYGYTF. The chain uses TRBV10-3 and TRBJ1-2; D is undetermined. The CDR3 loop spans 11 amino acids. V gave up 5 bases and J gave up 5 bases, with 6 bases separating them. Germline V gene lookup returns CDR1 ENHRY and CDR2 SYGVKD.

The chain carries TRBV7-9 and TRBJ2-2; 8 bases agree with TRBD2. The CDR3 sequence is 14 residues long. The V and J ends lost 3 bases and 10 bases, in that order; junction bases with no gene match: 7. Germline values: CDR1 SEHNR, CDR2 FQNEAQ (reference sequence). The DNA for the CDR3 is TGTGCCAGCAGCTTGTCGGGAGGGCGGGAGGAGCTGTTTTTT. It encodes CASSLSGGREELFF.

The CDR3 nucleotides read TGTGCCAGCAGCGCCAACACTAACCCCCAAGAGACCCAGTACTTC. This codes for CASSANTNPQETQYF. The chain is built from TRBV7-9 and TRBJ2-5, with D uncertain. Per germline, CDR1 SEHNR and CDR2 FQNEAQ (reference sequence). The CDR3 covers 15 residues. V lost 5 bases and J lost 1, with 14 bases in between.

This rearrangement joins TRBV18 to TRBJ1-1; D is uncertain. Germline V CDR1 and CDR2: KGHSH, LQKENI. This CDR3 is 13 amino acids long. Trimming pared 3 bases from V and 5 bases from J, leaving 10 bases between. CDR3 residues: CASSPSGRTEAFF. DNA of the CDR3: TGTGCCAGCTCACCCAGCGGTCGGACTGAAGCTTTCTTT.

The rearrangement joins TRBV18 to TRBJ2-5, with TRBD1 identical over 11 bases. V lost 2 bases, J lost 4 bases, and 3 bases stayed unmatched. This CDR3 is 15 amino acids long. The germline CDR1 and CDR2 sequences are KGHSH and LQKENI. Here the CDR3 reads CASSPRGQGGETQYF. The CDR3 DNA reads as TGTGCCAGCTCACCAAGGGGACAGGGGGGAGAGACCCAGTACTTC.

V is TRBV5-1 and J is TRBJ2-7; TRBD2 matches at 9 bases. The V and J ends lost 4 bases and 0 bases, in that order; junction bases with no gene match: 8. This CDR3 has 16 residues. CDR1 is SGHRS, CDR2 YFSETQ, per germline. The CDR3 coding sequence is TGCGCCAGCAGCACTGTAGCGGGAGAGGGCTCCTACGAGCAGTACTTC. Protein sequence: CASSTVAGEGSYEQYF.

This clone was detected once. The chain joins TRBV30 to TRBJ1-1, with 9 bases identical to TRBD1. This CDR3 contains 15 residues. The germline gives CDR1 GTSNPN, CDR2 SVGIG (reference sequence). V lost 2 bases to trimming and J lost 0 bases; unmatched junction nucleotides: 4. Here the CDR3 reads CAWSPWTGVNTEAFF. Here the CDR3 DNA reads TGTGCCTGGAGTCCCTGGACAGGGGTGAACACTGAAGCTTTCTTT. The whole variable domain, remainder taken from reference TRBV30 and TRBJ1-1, is SQTIHQWPATLVQPVGSPLSLECTVEGTSNPNLYWYRQAAGRGLQLLFYSVGIGQISSEVPQNLSASRPQDRQFILSSKKLLLSDSGFYLCAWSPWTGVNTEAFFGQGTRLTVV.

Of note for this clone: One end of the junction fails to match germline, which may point to a read error. The chain couples TRBV24-1 to TRBJ2-3; tentative D call: TRBD2 (7 bases). The CDR3 length is 15 residues. Germline V gene lookup returns CDR1 KGHDR and CDR2 SFDVKD. The CDR3 sequence is CATSSAGAETGTQYF. The CDR3 nucleotides are TGTGCCACGTCCTCCGCGGGAGCTGAGACAGGTACGCAGTATTTT.

In nucleotides, the CDR3 is TGCGCCAGCAGCCAGCTGGGACAGGGGGAGGACGAGCAGTACTTC. Its protein product is CASSQLGQGEDEQYF. V gene TRBV4-1 combines with J gene TRBJ2-7; 11 nucleotides align to TRBD1. The junction had 6 bases not matched to a gene; V was cut back by 3 bases and J by 5 bases. The CDR3 covers 15 residues. Germline V gene data show CDR1 as MGHRA and CDR2 as YSYEKL.

This chain connects TRBV28 to TRBJ1-2; D unclear. The CDR3 runs to 13 residues. Trimming removed 5 bases from V and 3 bases from J, with 10 bases in between. The germline V gene encodes CDR1 MDHEN and CDR2 SYDVKM. CDR3 DNA: TGTGCCAGCAGTCCGCCCACTTACTATGGCTACACCTTC. Amino acid sequence: CASSPPTYYGYTF.

The chain uses TRBV29-1 and TRBJ2-1, with 7 bases matching TRBD1. Germline V gene data show CDR1 as SQVTM and CDR2 as ANQGSEA. Losses at the gene ends were 7 bases for V and 0 bases for J; bases not matched to a gene: 9. The CDR3 covers 15 residues. The CDR3 loop reads CSAPRQGSSYNEQFF. The CDR3 DNA follows: TGCAGCGCCCCTCGACAGGGAAGCTCCTACAATGAGCAGTTCTTC.

The chain employs TRBV3-1 (or the pseudogene TRBV3-2) and TRBJ2-7; D is ambiguous. Germline V gene data show CDR1 as LGHDT and CDR2 as YNNKEL (reference sequence). This CDR3 comprises 14 residues. V was trimmed by 1 base and J by 1 base, leaving 8 bases between them. The CDR3 DNA follows: TGTGCCAGCAGCCAAGGTACAGCTTCCTACGAGCAGTACTTC. The encoded protein is CASSQGTASYEQYF.

The chain has TRBV7-9 and TRBJ2-5, with 7 bases identical to TRBD1. Unmatched junction bases numbered 6, after V lost 3 bases and J lost 2 bases. Germline V lookup: CDR1 SEHNR, CDR2 FQNEAQ (reference sequence). This CDR3 has 15 residues. CDR3 DNA sequence: TGTGCCAGCAGCTTGAGACAGGGAATACAAGAGACCCAGTACTTC. Protein: CASSLRQGIQETQYF.

The chain has TRBV6-1 and TRBJ2-3; 9 bases agree with TRBD2. Germline V gene data show CDR1 as MNHNS and CDR2 as SASEGT. CDR3 length: 17 amino acids. The trim removed 4 bases at V and 2 bases at J, leaving 10 bases unmatched. The CDR3 DNA follows: TGTGCCAGCAGTGTTTTTGGCGGGGGGGCCTCCACAGATACGCAGTATTTT. It encodes CASSVFGGGASTDTQYF.

The chain is built from TRBV5-8 and TRBJ1-5; 8 bases map to TRBD1. Unmatched junction bases numbered 5, after V lost 2 bases and J lost 7 bases. The CDR3 runs to 14 residues. Germline V gene data show CDR1 as SGHTS and CDR2 as YDEGEE. In nucleotides, the CDR3 is TGTGCCAGCAGCTTTCAGGGGGCGAGACAGCCCCAGCATTTT. Its protein product is CASSFQGARQPQHF.

The genes are TRBV9 and TRBJ2-2; weak D call: TRBD2 (6 bases). Germline values: CDR1 SGDLS, CDR2 YYNGEE. The CDR3 covers 13 residues. With 6 bases removed from V and 7 bases from J, the gap between germline ends came to 13 bases. CDR3 DNA: TGTGCCAGCACCGGGGGTCGGGGCGGGGAGCTGTTTTTT. Protein product: CASTGGRGGELFF.

The gene calls are TRBV11-2 and TRBJ2-1, with 8 bases that match TRBD2. Germline V gives CDR1 SGHAT, CDR2 FQNNGV. J lost 2 bases, V lost 2 bases, and 8 bases had no gene match. The CDR3 runs 17 residues. This chain's CDR3 is CASSLNKRERTYNEQFF. The CDR3 nucleotides are TGTGCCAGCAGCTTAAATAAGCGGGAGCGAACCTACAATGAGCAGTTCTTC. Based on the CDR3 plus reference TRBV11-2 and TRBJ2-1, the full variable domain is EAGVAQSPRYKIIEKRQSVAFWCNPISGHATLYWYQQILGQGPKLLIQFQNNGVVDDSQLPKDRFSAERLKGVDSTLKIQPAKLEDSAVYLCASSLNKRERTYNEQFFGPGTRLTVL.

The chain joins TRBV5-8 to TRBJ2-3, with 7 bases matching TRBD1. The germline CDR1 and CDR2 sequences are SGHTS and YDEGEE. V shed 2 bases and J 6 bases; nucleotides not matched to a gene: 3. The CDR3 loop spans 13 amino acids. CDR3 region: CASSFQTGDTQYF. CDR3 sequence (DNA): TGTGCCAGCAGCTTCCAGACAGGGGATACGCAGTATTTT.

This chain uses TRBV4-3 with TRBJ1-4, with D perhaps TRBD1 (5 bases). The CDR3 runs 17 residues. Germline lookup yields CDR1 LGHNA and CDR2 YSLEER. V dropped 1 base and J dropped 2 bases, with 14 bases sitting between them. In nucleotides, the CDR3 is TGCGCCAGCAGCCAAGCCCCTGGGACTGCTACTAATGAAAAACTGTTTTTT. Amino acids: CASSQAPGTATNEKLFF.

J is TRBJ1-5 and V is TRBV11-3; D is unresolved. Trimming left V 6 bases short and J 3 bases short, with 15 bases between. CDR3 size: 15 residues. The germline V gene encodes CDR1 SGHNT and CDR2 YENEEA. The CDR3 loop is CASRKIEIYNQPQHF. In DNA form, the CDR3 reads TGTGCCAGCAGAAAGATAGAGATTTACAATCAGCCCCAGCATTTT.

The genes are TRBV10-1 and TRBJ1-1; 12 bases fit TRBD1. V shed 2 bases and J 2 bases; nucleotides not matched to a gene: 3. The CDR3 contains 16 residues. Germline V gives CDR1 WNHNN, CDR2 SYGVQD (reference sequence). CDR3 in amino acids: CASSERGTGGNTEAFF. The CDR3 bases are TGCGCCAGCAGTGAGAGGGGGACAGGGGGCAACACTGAAGCTTTCTTT.

The chain employs TRBV6-6 and TRBJ1-1; TRBD1 might be the D (6 bases). CDR3 size: 14 residues. The germline CDR1 and CDR2 sequences are MNHNY and SVGAGI (reference sequence). V lost 5 bases and J 4 bases, leaving 14 bases between the germline ends. CDR3 sequence reads: CASSAQGQGTEAFF. The CDR3 DNA reads as TGTGCCAGCAGTGCCCAGGGGCAGGGCACTGAAGCTTTCTTT.

This clone is a singleton in its sample. The V call is TRBV5-1, the J call TRBJ1-2; D perhaps matches TRBD1 (6 bases). Trimming took 4 bases from V and 2 from J, leaving 9 bases between them. The CDR3 consists of 13 residues. Germline CDR1 SGHRS, CDR2 YFSETQ. The CDR3 nucleotides are TGCGCCAGCAGCGACACAGGGAACTATGGCTACACCTTC. It codes for CASSDTGNYGYTF.

In its sample, this clone was seen once. The chain combines TRBV24-1 with TRBJ2-7; 7 positions agree with TRBD1. This CDR3 has 13 residues. Germline CDR1 KGHDR, CDR2 SFDVKD. Germline trimming cut 4 bases from V and 2 bases from J; bases unmatched to any gene: 1. The CDR3 is CATSDGTAYEQYF. DNA of the CDR3: TGTGCCACCAGTGACGGGACAGCCTACGAGCAGTACTTC.

The J gene is TRBJ1-1, the V gene TRBV19; possible D gene TRBD1, 6 bases. Germline assignment: CDR1 LNHDA and CDR2 SQIVND (reference sequence). Trimming removed 4 bases from V and 0 bases from J, with 9 bases in between. There are 14 residues in the CDR3. The CDR3 region has the DNA TGTGCCAGTAGTACCGGACAGATGAACACTGAAGCTTTCTTT. Translated, it gives CASSTGQMNTEAFF.

This clone was picked up one time. This chain connects TRBV11-2 to TRBJ1-2; maybe TRBD1 (5 bases). The germline V gene encodes CDR1 SGHAT and CDR2 FQNNGV. The CDR3 sequence is 15 residues long. V lost 4 bases to trimming and J lost 8 bases, with 20 bases between them. CDR3 residues: CASSSTLRDWDGYTF. CDR3 DNA sequence: TGTGCCAGCAGCTCCACCCTCCGGGACTGGGACGGCTACACCTTC.

The J gene is TRBJ1-2, the V gene TRBV21-1; no check of the table's D call, TRBD1, against the DNA was made. TRBV21-1 has pseudogene status. The CDR3 sequence is 16 residues long. The chain's CDR3 is CASSKRAGGAPYGYTF. The CDR3 DNA sequence: TGTGCCAGCAGCAAAAGGGCAGGGGGCGCCCCCTATGGCTACACCTTC.